These T cell receptor beta chains were read from a single sample in a study of blood T cells in healthy people across ages. MiXCR, run by TCRdb on the 5' RACE reads, gives a single entry per CDR3 protein. Seen here are around 1,500,000 distinct CDR3 sequences, roughly 27% observed once, and the top ten hold 7% to 9%. Input material: blood. These receptors were obtained from a woman aged 25-40 years in good health. The CDR3 runs from the conserved cysteine through the conserved F or W. Each record gives: D gene, clone size, V gene, J gene, CDR3 DNA, CDR3 protein. A D gene is named only where the DNA matches it firmly. Only some rows state a clone size, as once, few, many or a class for expanded clones.

d_gene: NA
abundance: NA
v_gene: TRBV12-3/TRBV12-4
j_gene: TRBJ2-7
CDR3nt: TGTGCCAGCTCAGTAGGTAGTAAGTACCACGAGCAGTACTTC
CDR3aa: CASSVGSKYHEQYF

d_gene: NA
abundance: NA
v_gene: TRBV6-1
j_gene: TRBJ2-1
CDR3nt: TGTGCCAGCAAAGAGCCCGCCTACAATGAGCAGTTCTTC
CDR3aa: CASKEPAYNEQFF

d_gene: NA
abundance: NA
v_gene: TRBV9
j_gene: TRBJ2-3
CDR3nt: TGTGCCAGCAGCCCGGGGTCCGGTCAGAACACAGATACGCAGTATTTT
CDR3aa: CASSPGSGQNTDTQYF

d_gene: TRBD1
abundance: NA
v_gene: TRBV20-1
j_gene: TRBJ2-7
CDR3nt: TGCAGTGCTAGAGCAGGACAGGGTTTAGGGTACGAGCAGTACTTC
CDR3aa: CSARAGQGLGYEQYF

d_gene: NA
abundance: NA
v_gene: TRBV7-9
j_gene: TRBJ1-1
CDR3nt: TGTGCCAGCAGCTCCAGGGGCGAGGCTGAAGCTTTCTTT
CDR3aa: CASSSRGEAEAFF

d_gene: NA
abundance: NA
v_gene: TRBV29-1
j_gene: TRBJ2-4
CDR3nt: TGCAGCCCCCGGCCGGGAGCCAAAAACATTCAGTACTTC
CDR3aa: CSPRPGAKNIQYF

d_gene: TRBD2
abundance: few
v_gene: TRBV27
j_gene: TRBJ2-7
CDR3nt: TGTGCCAGCAGTTTGCAACTAGCGGGAGTGGTCAACAATGAGCAGTACTTC
CDR3aa: CASSLQLAGVVNNEQYF

d_gene: TRBD2
abundance: NA
v_gene: TRBV3-1
j_gene: TRBJ2-7
CDR3nt: TGTGCCAGCAGTGGGGAGGGGAGGGACGAGCAGTACTTC
CDR3aa: CASSGEGRDEQYF

d_gene: NA
abundance: few
v_gene: TRBV20-1
j_gene: TRBJ1-6
CDR3nt: TGCAGTGCTAGACCGGGCGGCGTGGGGGCAGGCATGCGGTCACCCCTCCACTTT
CDR3aa: CSARPGGVGAGMRSPLHF

d_gene: NA
abundance: NA
v_gene: TRBV6-2/TRBV6-3
j_gene: TRBJ2-2
CDR3nt: TGTGCCAGCATATATCGACCGGGGAACACCGGGGAGCTGTTTTTT
CDR3aa: CASIYRPGNTGELFF

d_gene: TRBD2
abundance: NA
v_gene: TRBV5-1
j_gene: TRBJ2-1
CDR3nt: TGCGCCAGCAGCTTACAAGCGGGGGGCCCCGATGAGCAGTTCTTC
CDR3aa: CASSLQAGGPDEQFF

d_gene: NA
abundance: many
v_gene: TRBV6-5
j_gene: TRBJ2-1
CDR3nt: TGTGCCGTAGTCGGACGACCCCAGAATGAGCAGTTCTTC
CDR3aa: CAVVGRPQNEQFF

d_gene: TRBD1
abundance: NA
v_gene: TRBV28
j_gene: TRBJ1-2
CDR3nt: TGTGCCGGCAGTTTCGTGCGACAGGGTGGAAATGGCTACACCTTC
CDR3aa: CAGSFVRQGGNGYTF

d_gene: NA
abundance: NA
v_gene: TRBV7-9
j_gene: TRBJ1-1
CDR3nt: TGTGCCAGCAGCTTAGGGGGCAGTTACACTGAAGCTTTCTTT
CDR3aa: CASSLGGSYTEAFF

d_gene: NA
abundance: NA
v_gene: TRBV27
j_gene: TRBJ1-5
CDR3nt: TGTGCCAGCAAGAATAGCAATCAGCCCCAGCATTTT
CDR3aa: CASKNSNQPQHF

d_gene: NA
abundance: NA
v_gene: TRBV5-1
j_gene: TRBJ1-4
CDR3nt: TGCGCCAGCAGCCCTGGAGGACCTGAAAAACTGTTTTTT
CDR3aa: CASSPGGPEKLFF

d_gene: NA
abundance: NA
v_gene: TRBV20-1
j_gene: TRBJ2-7
CDR3nt: TGCAGTGCTAGACCCCGACAGAAACCCTACGAGCAGTACTTC
CDR3aa: CSARPRQKPYEQYF

d_gene: TRBD1
abundance: few
v_gene: TRBV5-1
j_gene: TRBJ2-5
CDR3nt: TGCGCCAGCAACCAGGGGGCGCCCCGGGGGACCCAGTACTTC
CDR3aa: CASNQGAPRGTQYF

d_gene: NA
abundance: NA
v_gene: TRBV28
j_gene: TRBJ2-1
CDR3nt: TGTGCCAGCAGGATTGGGTACATGGATGAGCAGTTCTTC
CDR3aa: CASRIGYMDEQFF

d_gene: TRBD1
abundance: few
v_gene: TRBV5-1
j_gene: TRBJ1-1
CDR3nt: TGCGCCAGCAGCTTGGAAGGGACAGGGGGGGGGAACACTGAAGCTTTCTTT
CDR3aa: CASSLEGTGGGNTEAFF

d_gene: TRBD2
abundance: NA
v_gene: TRBV2
j_gene: TRBJ2-3
CDR3nt: TGTGCCAGTGCCCGGACTAGCGGGGGGTTCGATACGCAGTATTTT
CDR3aa: CASARTSGGFDTQYF

d_gene: NA
abundance: few
v_gene: TRBV2
j_gene: TRBJ2-1
CDR3nt: TGTGCCAGCAGTATGCGGGATACACAGTTCTTC
CDR3aa: CASSMRDTQFF

d_gene: NA
abundance: many
v_gene: TRBV7-2
j_gene: TRBJ2-3
CDR3nt: TGTGCCAGCAGTTCAGATACGCAGTATTTT
CDR3aa: CASSSDTQYF

d_gene: NA
abundance: many
v_gene: TRBV29-1
j_gene: TRBJ2-7
CDR3nt: TGCAGCGGAAAGGACAGTTCCTACGAGCAGTACTTC
CDR3aa: CSGKDSSYEQYF

d_gene: NA
abundance: few
v_gene: TRBV20-1
j_gene: TRBJ2-6
CDR3nt: TGCAGTGCTAGAGTCTTTTTGGGGTCTGGGGCCAACGTCCTGACTTTC
CDR3aa: CSARVFLGSGANVLTF

d_gene: TRBD2
abundance: once
v_gene: TRBV30
j_gene: TRBJ2-7
CDR3nt: TGTGCCTGGACTTCGGGGGGCTCCTACGAGCAGTACTTC
CDR3aa: CAWTSGGSYEQYF

d_gene: TRBD2
abundance: NA
v_gene: TRBV20-1
j_gene: TRBJ2-1
CDR3nt: TGCAGTGCTAGGCCGGGACTAGCGACATACAATGAGCAGTTCTTC
CDR3aa: CSARPGLATYNEQFF

d_gene: TRBD1
abundance: NA
v_gene: TRBV24-1
j_gene: TRBJ1-1
CDR3nt: TGTGCCACCAGAGGACAGGGCGACACTGAAGCTTTCTTT
CDR3aa: CATRGQGDTEAFF

d_gene: NA
abundance: few
v_gene: TRBV4-3
j_gene: TRBJ2-5
CDR3nt: TGCGCCAGCAGCCGATTGACTAGGGAGACCCAGTACTTC
CDR3aa: CASSRLTRETQYF

d_gene: NA
abundance: many
v_gene: TRBV6-6
j_gene: TRBJ2-7
CDR3nt: TGTGCCAGCACATCCATGGGGCAGTCCTACGAGCAGTACTTC
CDR3aa: CASTSMGQSYEQYF

d_gene: NA
abundance: NA
v_gene: TRBV7-9
j_gene: TRBJ2-7
CDR3nt: TGTGCCAGCAGCTCCCTCCTCCTGTCCGACGGAAATTCCTACGAGCAGTACTTC
CDR3aa: CASSSLLLSDGNSYEQYF

d_gene: NA
abundance: few
v_gene: TRBV5-1
j_gene: TRBJ2-5
CDR3nt: TGCGCCAGCAGCTTGGAGGGGGGCGTGGAGACCCAGTACTTC
CDR3aa: CASSLEGGVETQYF

d_gene: NA
abundance: NA
v_gene: TRBV4-1
j_gene: TRBJ2-1
CDR3nt: TGTGCCAGCAGCCAAGATCTTGGGCTATCGGGACACAATGAGCAGTTCTTC
CDR3aa: CASSQDLGLSGHNEQFF

d_gene: TRBD1
abundance: NA
v_gene: TRBV20-1
j_gene: TRBJ1-1
CDR3nt: TGCAGTGCTAGACGGGGCAGGGGGTACACTGAAGCTTTCTTT
CDR3aa: CSARRGRGYTEAFF

d_gene: TRBD1
abundance: once
v_gene: TRBV7-2
j_gene: TRBJ2-7
CDR3nt: TGTGCCAGCGGCCAAAGGGGGACAGGGGGCGTCGAGCAGTACTTC
CDR3aa: CASGQRGTGGVEQYF

d_gene: TRBD2
abundance: few
v_gene: TRBV7-2
j_gene: TRBJ2-3
CDR3nt: TGTGCCAGCAGCTTCAGGACTAGCGGACGAAAACGTTATATAGATACGCAGTATTTT
CDR3aa: CASSFRTSGRKRYIDTQYF

d_gene: TRBD1
abundance: NA
v_gene: TRBV24-1
j_gene: TRBJ2-7
CDR3nt: TGTGCCACCAGTGATTCGGGACAGGGAGTGGGCGAGCAGTACTTC
CDR3aa: CATSDSGQGVGEQYF

d_gene: TRBD1
abundance: NA
v_gene: TRBV7-9
j_gene: TRBJ1-6
CDR3nt: TGTGCCAGCAGCTGGGGACAGGCTAATTCACCCCTCCACTTT
CDR3aa: CASSWGQANSPLHF

d_gene: TRBD1
abundance: NA
v_gene: TRBV7-2
j_gene: TRBJ2-3
CDR3nt: TGTGCCAGCAGCTCTGTCCGGGACAGGGGCACAGATACGCAGTATTTT
CDR3aa: CASSSVRDRGTDTQYF

d_gene: NA
abundance: many
v_gene: TRBV5-1
j_gene: TRBJ1-2
CDR3nt: TGCGCCAGCGCCCCCCTCGGGGGGGGCGTCGATGGCTACACCTTC
CDR3aa: CASAPLGGGVDGYTF

d_gene: NA
abundance: NA
v_gene: TRBV29-1
j_gene: TRBJ1-5
CDR3nt: TGCAGCGCCGGGGATTGGAGGGGTCAGCCCCAGCATTTT
CDR3aa: CSAGDWRGQPQHF

d_gene: NA
abundance: NA
v_gene: TRBV28
j_gene: TRBJ1-5
CDR3nt: TGTGCCAGCAGTTTAACCGGCCCGAACAATCAGCCCCAGCATTTT
CDR3aa: CASSLTGPNNQPQHF

d_gene: TRBD2
abundance: NA
v_gene: TRBV20-1
j_gene: TRBJ2-1
CDR3nt: TGCAGTGCTAGGGGTCCCAGTGGGTCGAGGGGGAAGCGGGGGAGCTCCTACAATGAGCAGTTCTTC
CDR3aa: CSARGPSGSRGKRGSSYNEQFF

d_gene: TRBD2
abundance: NA
v_gene: TRBV5-4
j_gene: TRBJ2-7
CDR3nt: TGTGCCAGCAGCTTGGGACTAGCGGACTACAATGAGCAGTACTTC
CDR3aa: CASSLGLADYNEQYF

d_gene: TRBD2
abundance: few
v_gene: TRBV12-3/TRBV12-4
j_gene: TRBJ2-1
CDR3nt: TGTGCCAGCAGTCCGCCGGGACTAGCGGGAGGGCCCTCTGAGCAGTTCTTC
CDR3aa: CASSPPGLAGGPSEQFF

d_gene: TRBD1
abundance: many
v_gene: TRBV19
j_gene: TRBJ1-2
CDR3nt: TGTGCCAGTAGTTCCAGGGGGCCGAACTATGGCTACACCTTC
CDR3aa: CASSSRGPNYGYTF

d_gene: NA
abundance: NA
v_gene: TRBV19
j_gene: TRBJ2-2
CDR3nt: TGTGCCAGTAGTATATTCCGGAGCCGCCCCGGGGAGCTGTTTTTT
CDR3aa: CASSIFRSRPGELFF

d_gene: NA
abundance: NA
v_gene: TRBV28
j_gene: TRBJ1-2
CDR3nt: TGTGCCAGCAGAATCTCGGGGGGCGCTGGAGGCTACACCTTC
CDR3aa: CASRISGGAGGYTF

d_gene: NA
abundance: NA
v_gene: TRBV5-1
j_gene: TRBJ2-5
CDR3nt: TGCGCCAGCAGCTGGGAGGCAGGGCTAGAGACCCAGTACTTC
CDR3aa: CASSWEAGLETQYF